The subject of this entry is one TCR beta chain. This sample was included in a study of CD8 T cells in Susac syndrome. Random hexamers were used to reverse transcribe the RNA input (roughly 0.5 to 1 ug). Across 54 Vbeta and 13 Jbeta, TCR beta CDR3 was amplified with immunoSEQ multiplex PCR. TCRdb reanalysed the immunoSEQ multiplex PCR reads using MiXCR and keeps one entry per CDR3 protein. The sample consists of some 200,000 distinct CDR3 sequences, 90% to 95% of them appearing once. The length of the CDR3 is 15 residues. Unmatched junction bases numbered 4, after V lost 0 bases and J lost 5 bases. Germline CDR1 reads MNHNY; CDR2 reads SVGAGI (reference sequence).

The rearrangement links TRBV6-6 to TRBJ2-7; 10 bases fit TRBD1. The clonotype was recovered from a human donor with multiple sclerosis. Sequenced sample: CD4+ T cells from PBMCs. CDR3 coding DNA: TGTGCCAGCAGTTACTCGGGACAGGGGTCCCACGAGCAGTACTTC. It is translated as CASSYSGQGSHEQYF.